This T cell receptor (beta chain) was identified during a study of blood T cell repertoires in COVID-19. All recovered Cohort 3 donors got two negative PCRs, got clearance, or saw symptom resolution. Only in-frame clones appear in the TCRdb table, and some are missing; sequencing was by immunoSEQ multiplex PCR. The sample has roughly 520,000 clones; roughly 90% are singletons. CDR1 LGHDT and CDR2 YNNKEL come from the germline V gene (reference sequence). V was cut by 2 bases and J by 3 bases, with 5 bases left in between. The CDR3 extends over 12 amino acids. This rearrangement joins TRBV3-1 (or the pseudogene TRBV3-2) to TRBJ2-7; D is ambiguous. The receptor's source is a middle-aged woman who had recovered from COVID-19. Sequencing input: PBMCs or T cells enriched from blood (not recorded which). The CDR3 DNA reads as TGTGCCAGCAGCCAATTCCTCTACGAGCAGTACTTC. Residues: CASSQFLYEQYF.